This paragraph covers one T cell receptor beta chain sequence. The antigen is unknown. Investigators isolated RNA and reverse transcribed it into cDNA to act as the sequencing template. Clones were read by immunoSEQ multiplex PCR, and TCRdb kept only the in-frame ones, dropping some. The sample lists 150,000 or so clones; over 80% were seen once. Deletions cut 0 bases from V and 8 bases from J, with 10 bases between. Germline loops: CDR1 SQVTM, CDR2 ANQGSEA. This CDR3 spans 12 amino acids. This entry belongs to a study of CD8+ T cells in alopecia areata. Study results and limitations: Mice showed TCR sharing more clearly than patients did, possibly owing to HLA. Affected scalp, especially in alopecia totalis/universalis, had a higher clonality than normal scalp did.

Sorting of CD4+ and CD8+ T cells was performed on PBMCs. The sequence came from a human donor with alopecia areata. J is TRBJ1-2 and V is TRBV29-1, with D unclear. Sequencing used CD8+ T cells sorted from blood, obtained at week 0. In DNA, the CDR3 is TGCAGCGTTGAAGAAGAGGGCCCCGGCTACACCTTC. Translation: CSVEEEGPGYTF.